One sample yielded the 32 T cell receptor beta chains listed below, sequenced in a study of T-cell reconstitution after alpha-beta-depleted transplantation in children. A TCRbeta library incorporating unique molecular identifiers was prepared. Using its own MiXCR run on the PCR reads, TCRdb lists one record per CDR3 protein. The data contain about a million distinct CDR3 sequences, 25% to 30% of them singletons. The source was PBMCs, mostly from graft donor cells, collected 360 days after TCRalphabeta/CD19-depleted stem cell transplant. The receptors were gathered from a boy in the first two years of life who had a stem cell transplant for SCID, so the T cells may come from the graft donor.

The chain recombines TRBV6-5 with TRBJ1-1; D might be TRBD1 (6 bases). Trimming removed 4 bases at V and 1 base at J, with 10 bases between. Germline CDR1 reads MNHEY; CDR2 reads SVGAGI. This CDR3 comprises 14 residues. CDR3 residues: CASSWGTPNTEAFF. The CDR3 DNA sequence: TGTGCCAGCAGTTGGGGGACACCGAACACTGAAGCTTTCTTT.

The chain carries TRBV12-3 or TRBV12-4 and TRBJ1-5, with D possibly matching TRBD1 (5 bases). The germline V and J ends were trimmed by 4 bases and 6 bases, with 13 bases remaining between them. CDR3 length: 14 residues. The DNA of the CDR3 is TGTGCCAGCAGTTACGACAGTTATCCTCAGCCCCAGCATTTT. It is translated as CASSYDSYPQPQHF.

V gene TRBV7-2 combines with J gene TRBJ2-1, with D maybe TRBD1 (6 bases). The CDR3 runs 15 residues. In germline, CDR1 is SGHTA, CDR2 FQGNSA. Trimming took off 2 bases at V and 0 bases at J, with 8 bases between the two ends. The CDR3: CASSLMTGSYNEQFF. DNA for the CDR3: TGTGCCAGCAGCTTAATGACAGGCTCCTACAATGAGCAGTTCTTC.

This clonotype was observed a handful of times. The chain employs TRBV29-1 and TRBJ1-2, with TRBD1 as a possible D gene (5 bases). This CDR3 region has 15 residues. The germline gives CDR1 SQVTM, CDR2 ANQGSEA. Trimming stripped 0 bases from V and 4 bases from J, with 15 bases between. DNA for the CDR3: TGCAGCGTTGAAGATGGGAGGGGCGCTGGCTATGGCTACACCTTC. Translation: CSVEDGRGAGYGYTF.

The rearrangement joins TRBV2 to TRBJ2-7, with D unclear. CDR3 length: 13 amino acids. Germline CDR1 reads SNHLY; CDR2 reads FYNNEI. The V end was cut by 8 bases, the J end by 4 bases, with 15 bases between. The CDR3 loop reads CASAPGLVYEQYF. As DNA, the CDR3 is TGTGCCAGCGCCCCAGGATTGGTTTACGAGCAGTACTTC.

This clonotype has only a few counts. CDR3 in DNA: TGCAGTGCTAGAGTAGGGCTACTGGGGGGAAACATTCAGTACTTC. Translation: CSARVGLLGGNIQYF. The chain couples TRBV20-1 to TRBJ2-4; D possibly corresponds to TRBD2 (6 bases). Deletions cut 1 base from V and 6 bases from J, with 16 bases between. The CDR3 contains 15 residues. Germline lookup yields CDR1 DFQATT and CDR2 SNEGSKA (reference sequence).

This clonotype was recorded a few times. The CDR3 spells CASSLIRKTEAFF. The CDR3 coding sequence is TGTGCCAGCAGTTTAATCAGGAAGACTGAAGCTTTCTTT. The chain links TRBV12-3 or TRBV12-4 to TRBJ1-1; D remains ambiguous. The CDR3 spans 13 residues. The V and J ends lost 2 bases and 5 bases respectively, with 9 bases between them.

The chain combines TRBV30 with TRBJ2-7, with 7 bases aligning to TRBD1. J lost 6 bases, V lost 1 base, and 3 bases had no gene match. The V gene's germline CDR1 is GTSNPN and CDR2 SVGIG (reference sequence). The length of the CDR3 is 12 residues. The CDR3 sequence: CAWSATGIEQYF. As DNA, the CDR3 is TGTGCCTGGAGTGCGACAGGGATCGAGCAGTACTTC.

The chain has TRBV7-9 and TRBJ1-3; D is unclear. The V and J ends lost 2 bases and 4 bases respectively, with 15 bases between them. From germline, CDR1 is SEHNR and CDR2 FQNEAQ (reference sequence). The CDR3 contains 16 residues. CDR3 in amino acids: CASSLYQSVGGNTIYF. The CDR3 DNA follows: TGTGCCAGCAGCTTATACCAGTCCGTCGGAGGAAACACCATATATTTT.

As DNA, the CDR3 is TGCAGTGCTAGAGATTTCAGGGGGGCCAACGTCCTGACTTTC. It yields the protein CSARDFRGANVLTF. This chain connects TRBV20-1 to TRBJ2-6; D call uncertain. CDR1 is DFQATT and CDR2 is SNEGSKA in the germline V gene (reference sequence). The CDR3 totals 14 residues. Trimming shortened V by 0 bases and J by 4 bases, and 7 bases separated the two germline ends.

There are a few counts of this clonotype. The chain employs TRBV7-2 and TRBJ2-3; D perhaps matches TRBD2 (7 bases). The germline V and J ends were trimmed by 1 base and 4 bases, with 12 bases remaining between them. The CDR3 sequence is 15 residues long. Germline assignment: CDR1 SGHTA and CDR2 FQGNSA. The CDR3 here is CASSLVAGASDTQYF. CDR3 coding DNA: TGTGCCAGCAGCTTAGTGGCGGGGGCTTCAGATACGCAGTATTTT.

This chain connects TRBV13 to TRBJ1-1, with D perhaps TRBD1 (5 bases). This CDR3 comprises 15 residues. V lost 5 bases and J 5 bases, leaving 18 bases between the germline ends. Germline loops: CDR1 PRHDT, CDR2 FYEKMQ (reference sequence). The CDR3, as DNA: TGTGCCAGCAGCACCCCGCGCCAGGGAGGAACTGAAGCTTTCTTT. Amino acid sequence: CASSTPRQGGTEAFF. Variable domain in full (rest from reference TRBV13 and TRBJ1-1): AAGVIQSPRHLIKEKRETATLKCYPIPRHDTVYWYQQGPGQDPQFLISFYEKMQSDKGSIPDRFSAQQFSDYHSELNMSSLELGDSALYFCASSTPRQGGTEAFFGQGTRLTVV.

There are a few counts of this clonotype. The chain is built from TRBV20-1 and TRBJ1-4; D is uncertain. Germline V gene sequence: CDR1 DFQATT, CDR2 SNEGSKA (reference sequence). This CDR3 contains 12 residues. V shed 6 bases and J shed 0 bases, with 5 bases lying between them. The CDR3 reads CSAYATNEKLFF. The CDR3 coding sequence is TGCAGTGCCTACGCAACTAATGAAAAACTGTTTTTT.

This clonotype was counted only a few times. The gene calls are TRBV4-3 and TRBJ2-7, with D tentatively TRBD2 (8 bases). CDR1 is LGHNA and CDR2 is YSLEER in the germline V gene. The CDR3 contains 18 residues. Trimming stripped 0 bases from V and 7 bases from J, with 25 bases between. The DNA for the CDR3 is TGCGCCAGCAGCCAAGATAGGGGGCTAGCGGGTACCCGGGAGGAGCAGTACTTC. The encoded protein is CASSQDRGLAGTREEQYF.

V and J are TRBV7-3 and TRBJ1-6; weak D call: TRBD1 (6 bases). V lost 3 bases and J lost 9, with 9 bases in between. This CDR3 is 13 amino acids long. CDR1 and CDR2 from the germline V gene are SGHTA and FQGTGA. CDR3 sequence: CASSFGGGSPLHF. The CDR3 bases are TGTGCCAGCAGCTTCGGAGGGGGTTCACCCCTCCACTTT.

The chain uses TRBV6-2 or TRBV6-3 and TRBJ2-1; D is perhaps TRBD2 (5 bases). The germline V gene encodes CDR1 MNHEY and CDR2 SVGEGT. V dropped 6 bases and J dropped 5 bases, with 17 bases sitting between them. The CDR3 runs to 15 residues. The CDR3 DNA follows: TGTGCCAGCAGACCCGTTGCGGGCCTACACAATGAGCAGTTCTTC. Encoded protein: CASRPVAGLHNEQFF.

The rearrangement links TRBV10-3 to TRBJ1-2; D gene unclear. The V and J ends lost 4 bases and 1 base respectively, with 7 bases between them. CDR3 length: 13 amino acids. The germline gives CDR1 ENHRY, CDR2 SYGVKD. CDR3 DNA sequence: TGTGCCATCAGTGCTTCCGTTAACTATGGCTACACCTTC. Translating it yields CAISASVNYGYTF.

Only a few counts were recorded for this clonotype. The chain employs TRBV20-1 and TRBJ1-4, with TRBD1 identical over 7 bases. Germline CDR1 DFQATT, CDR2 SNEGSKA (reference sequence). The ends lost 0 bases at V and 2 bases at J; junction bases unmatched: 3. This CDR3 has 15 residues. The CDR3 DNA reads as TGCAGTGCTAGAGAATGGGGACAGACTAATGAAAAACTGTTTTTT. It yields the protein CSAREWGQTNEKLFF.

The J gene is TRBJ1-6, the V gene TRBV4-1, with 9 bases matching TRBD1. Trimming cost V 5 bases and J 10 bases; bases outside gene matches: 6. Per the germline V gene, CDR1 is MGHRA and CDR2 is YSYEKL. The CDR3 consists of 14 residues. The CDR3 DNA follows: TGCGCCAGCAGCGCGGACAGGGGAGCCTCACCCCTCCACTTT. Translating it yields CASSADRGASPLHF.

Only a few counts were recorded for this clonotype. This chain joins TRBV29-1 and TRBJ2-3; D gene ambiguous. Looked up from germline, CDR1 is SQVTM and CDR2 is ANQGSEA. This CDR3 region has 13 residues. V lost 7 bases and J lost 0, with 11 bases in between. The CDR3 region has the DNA TGCAGCGCTTACAGAGTTAGCACAGATACGCAGTATTTT. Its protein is CSAYRVSTDTQYF.

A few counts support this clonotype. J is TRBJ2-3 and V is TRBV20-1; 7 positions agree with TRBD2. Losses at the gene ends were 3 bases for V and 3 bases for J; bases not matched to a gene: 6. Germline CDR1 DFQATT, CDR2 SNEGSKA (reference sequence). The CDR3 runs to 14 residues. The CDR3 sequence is CSASLGGGTDTQYF. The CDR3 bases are TGCAGTGCTAGTCTGGGGGGGGGAACAGATACGCAGTATTTT.

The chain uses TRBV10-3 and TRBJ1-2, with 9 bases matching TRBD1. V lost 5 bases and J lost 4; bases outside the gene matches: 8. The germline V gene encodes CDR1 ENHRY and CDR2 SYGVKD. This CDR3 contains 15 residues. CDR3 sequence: CAISFDRGYSYGYTF. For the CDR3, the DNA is TGTGCCATCAGTTTCGACAGGGGGTACAGCTATGGCTACACCTTC.

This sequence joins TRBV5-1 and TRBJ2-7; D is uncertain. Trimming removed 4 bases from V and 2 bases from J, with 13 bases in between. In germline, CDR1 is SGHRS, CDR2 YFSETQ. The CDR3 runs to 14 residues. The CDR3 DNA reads TGCGCCAGCAGCCCGGATCCCAACACCTACGAGCAGTACTTC. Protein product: CASSPDPNTYEQYF.

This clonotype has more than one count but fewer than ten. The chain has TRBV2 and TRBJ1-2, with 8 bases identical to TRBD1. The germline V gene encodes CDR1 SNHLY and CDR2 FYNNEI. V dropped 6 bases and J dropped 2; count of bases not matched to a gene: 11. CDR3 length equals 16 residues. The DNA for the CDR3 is TGTGCCAGCAGCGCTACCGGGACAGGAGTCAACTATGGCTACACCTTC. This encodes CASSATGTGVNYGYTF.

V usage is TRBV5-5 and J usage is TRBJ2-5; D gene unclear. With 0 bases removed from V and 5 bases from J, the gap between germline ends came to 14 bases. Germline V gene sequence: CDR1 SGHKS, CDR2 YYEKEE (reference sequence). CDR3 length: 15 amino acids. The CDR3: CASSLVSGRGETQYF. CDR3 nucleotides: TGTGCCAGCAGCTTGGTGTCGGGTCGTGGGGAGACCCAGTACTTC.

The CDR3 sequence: CASSIWGGRPNGELFF. In DNA form, the CDR3 reads TGTGCCAGCAGTATATGGGGGGGGAGACCCAACGGGGAGCTGTTTTTT. This sequence joins TRBV27 and TRBJ2-2; 7 positions agree with TRBD2. Germline V CDR1 and CDR2: MNHEY, SMNVEV (reference sequence). The trim removed 5 bases at V and 7 bases at J, leaving 13 bases unmatched. This CDR3 region has 16 residues.

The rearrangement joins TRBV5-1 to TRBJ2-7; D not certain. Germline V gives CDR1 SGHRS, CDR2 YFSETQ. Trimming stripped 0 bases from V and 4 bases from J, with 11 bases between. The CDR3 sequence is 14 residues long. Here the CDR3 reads CASSLETGWYEQYF. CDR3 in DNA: TGCGCCAGCAGCTTGGAGACCGGGTGGTACGAGCAGTACTTC.

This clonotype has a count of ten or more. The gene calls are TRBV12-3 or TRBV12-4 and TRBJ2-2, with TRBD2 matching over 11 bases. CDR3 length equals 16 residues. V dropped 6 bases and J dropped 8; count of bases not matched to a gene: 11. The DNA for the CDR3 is TGTGCCAGCAGGCCTCGACTAGCGGGGAGGATGGGGGAGCTGTTTTTT. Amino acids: CASRPRLAGRMGELFF.

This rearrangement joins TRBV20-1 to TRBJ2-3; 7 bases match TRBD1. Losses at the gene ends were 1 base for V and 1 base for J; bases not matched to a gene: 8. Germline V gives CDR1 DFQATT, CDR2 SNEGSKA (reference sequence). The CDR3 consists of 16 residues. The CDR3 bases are TGCAGTGCTAGAGCAGGGGGACCACAACGCACAGATACGCAGTATTTT. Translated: CSARAGGPQRTDTQYF.

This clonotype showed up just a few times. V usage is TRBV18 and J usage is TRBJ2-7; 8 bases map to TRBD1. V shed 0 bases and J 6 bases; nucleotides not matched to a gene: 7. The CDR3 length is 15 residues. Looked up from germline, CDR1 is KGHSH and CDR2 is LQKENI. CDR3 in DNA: TGTGCCAGCTCACCACCGTCACAGGGGGATTTCGAGCAGTACTTC. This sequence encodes CASSPPSQGDFEQYF.

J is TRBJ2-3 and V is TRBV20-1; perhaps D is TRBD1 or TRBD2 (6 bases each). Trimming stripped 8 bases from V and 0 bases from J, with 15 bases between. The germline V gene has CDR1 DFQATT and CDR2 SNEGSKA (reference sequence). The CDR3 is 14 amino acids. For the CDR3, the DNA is TGCAGTAAAACACGGGGGCCCAGCACAGATACGCAGTATTTT. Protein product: CSKTRGPSTDTQYF.

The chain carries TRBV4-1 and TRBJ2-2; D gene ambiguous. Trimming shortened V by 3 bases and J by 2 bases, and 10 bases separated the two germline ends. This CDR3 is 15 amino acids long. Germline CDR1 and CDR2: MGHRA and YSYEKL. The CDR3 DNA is TGCGCCAGCAGCCACTCGATAGTCAACACCGGGGAGCTGTTTTTT. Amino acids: CASSHSIVNTGELFF.